This TCR beta chain was sequenced during a study of shared clonotypes between healthy human individuals (dated by TCRdb to the early 2020s). For the wider study: A couple of women and a few men aged 18 to 49 years were included in the cohort. To increase sequencing depth and limit assay-specific biases, different laboratories used diverse techniques to prepare libraries and sequence TCR repertoires. The study deeply sequenced blood TCR repertoires of roughly five healthy adults to estimate repertoire size and the extent of clonotype sharing between individuals. Per donor, leukapheresis produced somewhere between about 0.94 and 9 billion PBMCs. For each donor, three plates each were used for CD4 naive and CD4 memory, two plates were used for CD8 naive, and one plate was used for CD8 memory.

This clone occurred once. It has no known antigen specificity. No qualities accompany the bases; no much larger clone lies one base away. The CDR3 spans 8 residues, from the cysteine through the phenylalanine. This entry keeps only the CDR3 DNA: 24 bases, framed from base 1. The CDR1 and CDR2 encoded by the germline V gene are SNHLY and FYNNEI. V lost 7 bases and J lost 8 bases; the stretch between them is 0 bases long. Using the deep immunoSEQ assay, TCR CDR3 regions were amplified from genomic DNA by multiplex PCR. Extracted genomic DNA from each cell subset was spread evenly across all wells of several immunoSEQ 96-well plates, with each plate serving as a replicate. For sorted subsets, roughly 190 ng of genomic DNA, equivalent to around 29,000 T cell genomes, went into each replicate PCR. The purified libraries were quantified using a Qubit 3.0 fluorometer, sized with a Bioanalyzer 2100, and then quantified again using the KAPA Library Quantification kit. Each immunoSEQ 96-well plate was sequenced on its own single-read 150-cycle Illumina NextSeq 550 flow cell. As for how the authors treated the data: Because only junctional sequences without quality scores were contained in the immunoSEQ output, filtering matching that applied to full-length reads could not be performed. To assign V/J genes and CDR3, sequences were annotated against IMGT germline references using PyIR, a Python wrapper for IgBLAST v1.9. Reads were removed for weak V/J assignments (E-value above 1e-6), missing CDR3, stop codons, out-of-frame junctions, or ambiguous translated residues. V3J clonotypes were defined as sequences sharing an identical inferred V gene, J gene, and CDR3 amino acid sequence. To compute the percentage overlap between repertoires, the number of shared unique clonotypes was divided by the size of the smaller repertoire. RTK rarefaction, the Chao1 estimator, and Recon v2.1 estimates of unobserved clonotypes were used to assess repertoire richness. Generation probabilities for all TCRbeta clonotypes obtained by the gDNA method from a few donors were computed using OLGA. TCRdb mirrors the immuneACCESS table, restricted to in-frame sequences. Some clones are absent from its copies; in checked studies, under half trace to an unresolved V gene, and the reason for the others is unknown. The DNA gave D and trimming, while V, J and clone size come from that table. The sample profile shows approximately 810,000 clones; more than 85% of them were found once. The ten largest clones take up around 24% of the sample.

For the CD8 naive samples, CD45RO-negative cells were positively selected for CCR7, yielding a CD45RA+CCR7+ population from which TemRA cells were excluded. The donors were healthy, HIV-negative adults who had no recently reported acute infections or vaccinations. Every donor was a Caucasian adult living in Nashville, Tennessee, USA. Blood was collected by leukapheresis, and PBMCs were isolated by Ficoll-Histopaque density gradient centrifugation and then cryopreserved in liquid nitrogen vapor phase. Analytical flow cytometry was used to check the purity and quantity of each magnetically sorted T cell population. Genomic DNA was isolated from each sorted fraction and quantified by UV absorbance on a Nanodrop 2000c. The full study reports these points: The small number of donors limited the genetic and exposure-history diversity represented. Clonotypes shared by all four sorted-subset donors showed higher generation probabilities than non-shared clonotypes. Only blood was sampled, and tissue TCR repertoires likely differ from those in blood. Based on pairwise subsampling, the degree of clonotype sharing among donors was expected to be affected by sequencing depth. Naive subsets generally had larger estimated clonotype richness than memory subsets did. Around 5.4% of naive CD4, around 3.6% of naive CD8, roughly 2.4% of memory CD4, and around 0.42% of memory CD8 clonotypes were shared across several donors. Rarefaction of sorted-subset datasets indicated incomplete sequencing despite the large sequencing depth.

The sample comprised naive CD8+ T cells sorted from blood. The sample's cell subset or site label is to be understood as: CD45RA+CCR7+. The TCR sequence derives from a man aged 30-40 years in good health. This sequence uses TRBV2 and TRBJ2-1, with an unclear D gene assignment. The CDR3 protein sequence reads: CASNEQFF. The base sequence is TGTGCCAGCAATGAGCAGTTCTTC.